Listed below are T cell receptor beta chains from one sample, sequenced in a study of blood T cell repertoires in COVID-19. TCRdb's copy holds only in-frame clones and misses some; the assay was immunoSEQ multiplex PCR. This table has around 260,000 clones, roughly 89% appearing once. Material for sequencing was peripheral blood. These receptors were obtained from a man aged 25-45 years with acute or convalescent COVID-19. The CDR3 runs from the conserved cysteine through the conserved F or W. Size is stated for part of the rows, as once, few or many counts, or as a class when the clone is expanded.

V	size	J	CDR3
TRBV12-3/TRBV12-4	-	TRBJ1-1	CASSRGMNTEAFF
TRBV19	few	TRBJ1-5	CASSIDRRGREPQHF
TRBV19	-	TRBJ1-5	CASRRENPNQPQHF
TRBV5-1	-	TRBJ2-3	CASSLGQGQDTQYF
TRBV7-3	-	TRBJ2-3	CASSQSGSTDTQYF
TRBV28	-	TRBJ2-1	CASSFGLAAQFF
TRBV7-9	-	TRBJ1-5	CASSSQHSNQPQHF
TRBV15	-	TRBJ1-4	CATSRVATNEKLFF
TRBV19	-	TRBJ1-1	CASSILQGVTEAFF
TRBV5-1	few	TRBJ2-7	CASSWADRTYEQYF
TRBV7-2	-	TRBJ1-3	CASSLTGESGNTIYF
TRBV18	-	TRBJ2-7	CASSPVTGDLTYEQYF
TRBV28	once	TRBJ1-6	CASSLRRPSDSPLHF
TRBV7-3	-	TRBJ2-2	CASSLTGVAGGELFF
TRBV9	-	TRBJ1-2	CASSVESLVPNYGYTF
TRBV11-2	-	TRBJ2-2	CASSLSGVENTGELFF
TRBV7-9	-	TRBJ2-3	CASSWRTGALTDTQYF
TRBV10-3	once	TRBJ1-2	CAISAGPGYTF
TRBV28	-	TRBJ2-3	CASSPPGLAMTSTDTQYF
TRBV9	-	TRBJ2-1	CASSAPSGGSYNEQFF
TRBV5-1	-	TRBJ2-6	CASSPQQGSLVAGANVLTF
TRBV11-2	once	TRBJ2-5	CASSLGTIQETQYF
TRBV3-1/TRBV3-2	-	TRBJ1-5	CASSQGANQPQHF
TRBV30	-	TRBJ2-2	CAWIPMQATGELFF